The source of this T cell receptor beta chain is a study of blood T cells in healthy people across ages. A second about 7 to 11 cycle PCR used barcoded and J-beta primers. TCRdb reanalysed the 5' RACE reads using MiXCR and keeps one entry per CDR3 protein. The data show about 670,000 distinct CDR3 sequences, roughly 41% seen once. Turning to this clonotype: Its specificity is unknown.

The germline V gene encodes CDR1 SGHTA and CDR2 FQGNSA. V was pared by 4 bases and J by 7 bases, with 7 bases of the junction left unmatched. The CDR3 length is 14 residues. Regarding the study as a whole: Underestimates were what the diversity estimates from one million T cells were considered to be.

This sequence joins TRBV7-2 and TRBJ2-7, with 10 bases aligning to TRBD2. Material: blood. This sequence was found in an elderly man in good health. Here the CDR3 reads CASSSSGRGNEQYF. The CDR3 DNA reads TGTGCCAGCAGCTCGAGCGGGAGGGGGAATGAGCAGTACTTC.